A selection of T cell receptor beta chains follows, all from one sample in a study of control samples from healthy donors and cancer patients. The method was immunoSEQ multiplex PCR; TCRdb's version includes in-frame clones alone and lacks a portion of them. The table records some 97,000 clones, roughly 87% of them present only once. The sequenced material came from blood. These receptors all come from a woman in her forties or fifties in good health. CDR3s include the opening cysteine and the closing phenylalanine or tryptophan. Fields, in order: V gene, CDR3 length, J gene, CDR3 protein.

V gene: TRBV14; CDR3 length: 15; J gene: TRBJ2-1; CDR3 protein: CASSQELGANNEQFF
V gene: TRBV5-1; CDR3 length: 14; J gene: TRBJ1-2; CDR3 protein: CASSLVPGNYGYTF
V gene: TRBV29-1; CDR3 length: 11; J gene: TRBJ2-3; CDR3 protein: CSVYLADTQYF
V gene: TRBV6-1; CDR3 length: 15; J gene: TRBJ2-7; CDR3 protein: CASSELALSSYEQYF
V gene: TRBV10-3; CDR3 length: 12; J gene: TRBJ2-1; CDR3 protein: CATEQGENEQFF
V gene: TRBV3-1/TRBV3-2; CDR3 length: 15; J gene: TRBJ2-2; CDR3 protein: CASSRNDRGTGELFF
V gene: TRBV6-5; CDR3 length: 15; J gene: TRBJ1-3; CDR3 protein: CASSYTTGNGNTIYF
V gene: TRBV5-6; CDR3 length: 14; J gene: TRBJ2-7; CDR3 protein: CASSPSLRGREQYF
V gene: TRBV14; CDR3 length: 14; J gene: TRBJ1-4; CDR3 protein: CASSQARGQEKLFF
V gene: TRBV11-2; CDR3 length: 16; J gene: TRBJ2-1; CDR3 protein: CASSPPGLQKVDEQFF
V gene: TRBV28; CDR3 length: 20; J gene: TRBJ1-6; CDR3 protein: CASSPLYDVWRQGANSPLHF
V gene: TRBV7-3; CDR3 length: 18; J gene: TRBJ1-4; CDR3 protein: CASSLLGVAGAGREKLFF
V gene: TRBV6-5; CDR3 length: 15; J gene: TRBJ2-7; CDR3 protein: CASPGLLGSSYEQYF
V gene: TRBV24-1; CDR3 length: 16; J gene: TRBJ2-3; CDR3 protein: CATSDSTGVISDTQYF
V gene: TRBV6-5; CDR3 length: 12; J gene: TRBJ2-1; CDR3 protein: CASRPLAGGQFF
V gene: TRBV5-1; CDR3 length: 13; J gene: TRBJ2-4; CDR3 protein: CASSTDSQGIQYF
V gene: TRBV7-8; CDR3 length: 12; J gene: TRBJ2-7; CDR3 protein: CASGQELYEQYF
V gene: TRBV2; CDR3 length: 13; J gene: TRBJ2-5; CDR3 protein: CASSRGGQETQYF